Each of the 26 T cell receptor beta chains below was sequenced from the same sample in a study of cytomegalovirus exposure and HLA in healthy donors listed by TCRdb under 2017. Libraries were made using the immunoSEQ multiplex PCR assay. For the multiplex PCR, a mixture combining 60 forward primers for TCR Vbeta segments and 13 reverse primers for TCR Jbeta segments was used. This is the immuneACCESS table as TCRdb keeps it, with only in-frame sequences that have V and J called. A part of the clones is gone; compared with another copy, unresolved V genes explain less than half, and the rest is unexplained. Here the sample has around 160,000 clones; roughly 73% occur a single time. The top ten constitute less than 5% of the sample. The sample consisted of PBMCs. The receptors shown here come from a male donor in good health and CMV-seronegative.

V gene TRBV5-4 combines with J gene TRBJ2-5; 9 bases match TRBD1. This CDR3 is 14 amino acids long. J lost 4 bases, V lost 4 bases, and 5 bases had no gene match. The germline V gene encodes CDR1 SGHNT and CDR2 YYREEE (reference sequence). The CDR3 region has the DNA TGTGCCAGCAGCGGAACAGGGGGCGGAGAGACCCAGTACTTC. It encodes CASSGTGGGETQYF.

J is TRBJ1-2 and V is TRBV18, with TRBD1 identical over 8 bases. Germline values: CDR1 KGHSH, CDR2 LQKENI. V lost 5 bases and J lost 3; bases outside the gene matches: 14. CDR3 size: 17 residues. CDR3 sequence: CASSTTGDRFSYYGYTF. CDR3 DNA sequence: TGTGCCAGCTCAACCACAGGGGACAGGTTCTCCTACTATGGCTACACCTTC.

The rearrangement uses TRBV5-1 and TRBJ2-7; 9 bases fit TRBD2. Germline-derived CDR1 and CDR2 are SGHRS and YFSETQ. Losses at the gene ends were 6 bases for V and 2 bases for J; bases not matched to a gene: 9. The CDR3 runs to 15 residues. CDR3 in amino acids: CASTPGAGGTYEQYF. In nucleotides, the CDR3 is TGCGCCAGCACCCCCGGAGCGGGGGGCACCTACGAGCAGTACTTC.

CDR3 sequence: CASSQQTGYDYGYTF. The CDR3 DNA sequence: TGTGCCAGCAGCCAACAGACAGGGTACGACTATGGCTACACCTTC. The chain has TRBV14 and TRBJ1-2, with TRBD1 matching over 7 bases. The ends lost 2 bases at V and 3 bases at J; junction bases unmatched: 6. The CDR3 contains 15 residues. CDR1 SGHDN and CDR2 FVKESK come from the germline V gene.

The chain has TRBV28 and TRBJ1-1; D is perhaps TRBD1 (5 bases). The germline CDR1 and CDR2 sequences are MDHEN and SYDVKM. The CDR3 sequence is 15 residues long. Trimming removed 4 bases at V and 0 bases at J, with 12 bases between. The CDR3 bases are TGTGCCAGCAGTTCCCCTGGGGGGGTGAACACTGAAGCTTTCTTT. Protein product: CASSSPGGVNTEAFF.

The CDR3: CASSSGTVYGYTF. As DNA, the CDR3 is TGTGCCAGCAGCTCCGGGACAGTTTATGGCTACACCTTC. The V and J genes are TRBV5-8 and TRBJ1-2, with 7 nucleotides matching TRBD1. CDR3 length: 13 residues. Germline V gene data show CDR1 as SGHTS and CDR2 as YDEGEE. J gave up 5 bases and V 3 bases, and 4 bases lay outside the gene matches. Variable domain in full (rest from reference TRBV5-8 and TRBJ1-2): EAGVTQSPTHLIKTRGQQATLRCSPISGHTSVYWYQQALGLGLQFLLWYDEGEERNRGNFPPRFSGRQFPNYSSELNVNALELEDSALYLCASSSGTVYGYTFGSGTRLTVV.

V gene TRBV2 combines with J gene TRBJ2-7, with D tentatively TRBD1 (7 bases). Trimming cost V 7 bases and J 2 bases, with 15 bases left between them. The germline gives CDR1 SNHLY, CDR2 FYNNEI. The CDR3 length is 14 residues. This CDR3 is CASKYRGLAYEQYF. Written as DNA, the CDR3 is TGTGCCAGCAAATACAGGGGACTTGCCTACGAGCAGTACTTC. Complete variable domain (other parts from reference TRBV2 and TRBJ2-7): EPEVTQTPSHQVTQMGQEVILRCVPISNHLYFYWYRQILGQKVEFLVSFYNNEISEKSEIFDDQFSVERPDGSNFTLKIRSTKLEDSAMYFCASKYRGLAYEQYFGPGTRLTVT.

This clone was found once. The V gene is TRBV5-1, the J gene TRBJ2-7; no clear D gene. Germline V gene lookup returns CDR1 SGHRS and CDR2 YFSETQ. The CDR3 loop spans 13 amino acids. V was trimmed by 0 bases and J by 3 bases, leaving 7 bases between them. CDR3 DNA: TGCGCCAGCAGCTTGGGCCACTTCTACGAGCAGTACTTC. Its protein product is CASSLGHFYEQYF.

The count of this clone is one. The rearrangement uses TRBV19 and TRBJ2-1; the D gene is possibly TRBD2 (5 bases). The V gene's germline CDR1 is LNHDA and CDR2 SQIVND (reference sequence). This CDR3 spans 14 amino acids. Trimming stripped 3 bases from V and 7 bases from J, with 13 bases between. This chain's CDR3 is CASSMGSSQNEQFF. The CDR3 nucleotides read TGTGCCAGTAGTATGGGGAGTAGTCAAAATGAGCAGTTCTTC.

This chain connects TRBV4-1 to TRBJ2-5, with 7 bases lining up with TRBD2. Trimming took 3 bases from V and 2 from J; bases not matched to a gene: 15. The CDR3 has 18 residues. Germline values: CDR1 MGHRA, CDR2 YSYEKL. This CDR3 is CASSQRLPISGKQETQYF. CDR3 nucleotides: TGCGCCAGCAGCCAGCGGCTTCCAATCAGCGGGAAACAAGAGACCCAGTACTTC.

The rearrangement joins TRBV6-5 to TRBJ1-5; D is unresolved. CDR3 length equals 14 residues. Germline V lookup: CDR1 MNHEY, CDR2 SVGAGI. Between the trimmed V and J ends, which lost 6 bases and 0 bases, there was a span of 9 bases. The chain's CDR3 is CASRTGDSNQPQHF. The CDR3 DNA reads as TGTGCCAGCAGAACGGGTGATAGCAATCAGCCCCAGCATTTT.

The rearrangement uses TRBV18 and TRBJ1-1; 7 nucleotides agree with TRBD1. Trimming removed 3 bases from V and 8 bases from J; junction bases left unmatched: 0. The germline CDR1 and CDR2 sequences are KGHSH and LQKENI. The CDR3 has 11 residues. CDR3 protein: CASSPTGEAFF. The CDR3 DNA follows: TGTGCCAGCTCACCGACAGGGGAAGCTTTCTTT.

CDR3 sequence: CASSVAPTSGLSTDTQYF. The CDR3, as DNA: TGTGCCAGCAGCGTAGCCCCCACTAGCGGACTAAGCACAGATACGCAGTATTTT. The gene calls are TRBV9 and TRBJ2-3, with 8 bases that match TRBD2. V shed 0 bases and J 0 bases; nucleotides not matched to a gene: 9. The CDR3 loop spans 18 amino acids. The V gene's germline CDR1 is SGDLS and CDR2 YYNGEE.

The DNA for the CDR3 is TGTGCCAGCAGCTTACAGATTCTCTCCTACGAGCAGTACTTC. Translation gives CASSLQILSYEQYF. This chain joins TRBV7-9 and TRBJ2-7; D uncertain. Trimming pared 2 bases from V and 0 bases from J, leaving 8 bases between. This CDR3 has 14 residues. CDR1 SEHNR and CDR2 FQNEAQ come from the germline V gene (reference sequence).

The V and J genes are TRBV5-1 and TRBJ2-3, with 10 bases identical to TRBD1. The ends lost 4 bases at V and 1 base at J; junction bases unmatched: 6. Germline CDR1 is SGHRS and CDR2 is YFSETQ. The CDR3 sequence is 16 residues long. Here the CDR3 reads CASSPTGTGGTDTQYF. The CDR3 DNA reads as TGCGCCAGCAGCCCGACCGGGACAGGGGGCACAGATACGCAGTATTTT. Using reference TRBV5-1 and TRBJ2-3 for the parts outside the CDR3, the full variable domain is KAGVTQTPRYLIKTRGQQVTLSCSPISGHRSVSWYQQTPGQGLQFLFEYFSETQRNKGNFPGRFSGRQFSNSRSEMNVSTLELGDSALYLCASSPTGTGGTDTQYFGPGTRLTVL.

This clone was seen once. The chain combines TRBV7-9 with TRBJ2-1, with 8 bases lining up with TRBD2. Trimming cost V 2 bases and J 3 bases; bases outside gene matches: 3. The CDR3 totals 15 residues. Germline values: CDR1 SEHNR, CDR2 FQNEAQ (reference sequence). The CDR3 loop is CASSLILAGYNEQFF. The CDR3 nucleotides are TGTGCCAGCAGCTTAATCCTAGCGGGCTACAATGAGCAGTTCTTC.

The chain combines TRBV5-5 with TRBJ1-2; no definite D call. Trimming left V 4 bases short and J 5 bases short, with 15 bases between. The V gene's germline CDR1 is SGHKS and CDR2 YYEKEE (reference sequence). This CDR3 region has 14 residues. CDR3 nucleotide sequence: TGTGCCAGCAGCCCCCCCGTCCGGGGTTATGGCTACACCTTC. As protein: CASSPPVRGYGYTF.

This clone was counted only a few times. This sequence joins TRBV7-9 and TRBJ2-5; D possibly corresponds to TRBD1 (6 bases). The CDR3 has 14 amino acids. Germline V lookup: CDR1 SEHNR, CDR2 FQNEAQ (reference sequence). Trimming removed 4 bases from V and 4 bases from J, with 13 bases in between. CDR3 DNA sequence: TGTGCCAGCAGCTCTAGGGTCAGGGGAGAGACCCAGTACTTC. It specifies CASSSRVRGETQYF. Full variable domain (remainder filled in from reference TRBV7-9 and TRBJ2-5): DTGVSQNPRHKITKRGQNVTFRCDPISEHNRLYWYRQTLGQGPEFLTYFQNEAQLEKSRLLSDRFSAERPKGSFSTLEIQRTEQGDSAMYLCASSSRVRGETQYFGPGTRLLVL.

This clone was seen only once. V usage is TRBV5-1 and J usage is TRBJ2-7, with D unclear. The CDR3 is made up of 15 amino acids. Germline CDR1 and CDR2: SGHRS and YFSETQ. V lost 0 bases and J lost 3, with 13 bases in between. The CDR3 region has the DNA TGCGCCAGCAGCTTGGATCCCCAAACCGGCTACGAGCAGTACTTC. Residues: CASSLDPQTGYEQYF.

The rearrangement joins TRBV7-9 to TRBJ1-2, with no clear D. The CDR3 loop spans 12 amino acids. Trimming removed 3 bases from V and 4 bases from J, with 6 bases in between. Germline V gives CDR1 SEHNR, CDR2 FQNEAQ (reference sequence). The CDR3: CASSFEGYGYTF. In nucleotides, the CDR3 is TGTGCCAGCAGCTTTGAGGGCTATGGCTACACCTTC.

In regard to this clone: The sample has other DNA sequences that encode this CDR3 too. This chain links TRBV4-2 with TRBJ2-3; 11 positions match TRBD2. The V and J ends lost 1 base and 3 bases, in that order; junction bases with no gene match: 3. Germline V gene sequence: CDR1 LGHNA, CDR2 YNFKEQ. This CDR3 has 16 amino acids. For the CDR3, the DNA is TGTGCCAGCAGCCAAGCTAGCGGGGGGAGAACAGATACGCAGTATTTT. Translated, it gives CASSQASGGRTDTQYF.

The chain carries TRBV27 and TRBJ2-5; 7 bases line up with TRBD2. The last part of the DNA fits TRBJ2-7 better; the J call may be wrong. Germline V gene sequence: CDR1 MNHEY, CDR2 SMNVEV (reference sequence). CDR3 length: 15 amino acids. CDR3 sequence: CASTPYGGKHYEQYF. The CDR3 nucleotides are TGTGCCAGCACCCCTTACGGGGGGAAGCACTACGAGCAGTACTTC.

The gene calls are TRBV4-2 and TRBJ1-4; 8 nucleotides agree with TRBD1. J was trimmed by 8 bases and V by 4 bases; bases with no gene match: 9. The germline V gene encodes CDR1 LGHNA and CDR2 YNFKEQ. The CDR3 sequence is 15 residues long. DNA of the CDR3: TGTGCCAGCAGCCTAGGGGACAGGCCATCGGAAAAACTGTTTTTT. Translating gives CASSLGDRPSEKLFF.

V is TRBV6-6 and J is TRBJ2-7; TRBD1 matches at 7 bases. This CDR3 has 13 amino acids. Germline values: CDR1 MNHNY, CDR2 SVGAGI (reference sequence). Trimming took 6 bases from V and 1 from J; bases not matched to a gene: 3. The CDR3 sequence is CASRWDRSYEQYF. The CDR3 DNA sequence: TGTGCCAGCAGGTGGGACAGATCCTACGAGCAGTACTTC.

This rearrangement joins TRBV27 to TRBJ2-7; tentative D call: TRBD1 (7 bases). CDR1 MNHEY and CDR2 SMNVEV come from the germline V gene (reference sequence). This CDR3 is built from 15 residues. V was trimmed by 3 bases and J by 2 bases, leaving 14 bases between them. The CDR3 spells CASSFQGGDPYEQYF. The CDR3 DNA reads TGTGCCAGCAGTTTCCAGGGGGGAGACCCCTACGAGCAGTACTTC.

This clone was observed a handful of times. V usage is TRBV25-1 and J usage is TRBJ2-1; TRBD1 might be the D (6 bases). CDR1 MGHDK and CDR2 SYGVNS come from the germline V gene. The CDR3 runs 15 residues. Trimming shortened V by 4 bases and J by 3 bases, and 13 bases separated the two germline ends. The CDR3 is CASSVQGLDYNEQFF. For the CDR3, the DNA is TGTGCCAGCAGTGTCCAGGGGCTAGACTACAATGAGCAGTTCTTC.